The 8 T cell receptor beta chains below were found in one sample sequenced in a study of T cells in Graves' hyperthyroidism and ophthalmopathy. The investigators amplified TCR beta CDR3 regions from RNA transcripts. First-round RT-PCR of the TCR CDR3 relied on the HTBI primer set. MiXCR, run by TCRdb on the multiplex PCR reads, gives a single entry per CDR3 protein. The sample consists of around 450,000 distinct CDR3 sequences, approximately 14% of them appearing once. The sample comprised blood. All receptors come from a woman under 30 with Graves' hyperthyroidism.

This clonotype has at least ten counts. The chain uses TRBV7-2 and TRBJ2-7; TRBD2 matches 9 bases. CDR3 size: 16 residues. V trimming: 5 bases; J trimming: 4 bases; junction bases outside the gene matches: 12. The V gene's germline CDR1 is SGHTA and CDR2 FQGNSA. The CDR3 DNA reads as TGTGCCAGCAGCCATAAGGCGGGGGGGCATAGGTACGAGCAGTACTTC. Translation gives CASSHKAGGHRYEQYF. Full variable domain (remainder filled in from reference TRBV7-2 and TRBJ2-7): GAGVSQSPSNKVTEKGKDVELRCDPISGHTALYWYRQSLGQGLEFLIYFQGNSAPDKSGLPSDRFSAERTGGSVSTLTIQRTQQEDSAVYLCASSHKAGGHRYEQYFGPGTRLTVT.

This clonotype was recorded at least ten times. CDR3 sequence reads: CASSVVGGAGEQYF. CDR3 in DNA: TGTGCCAGCAGCGTAGTAGGGGGAGCGGGGGAGCAGTACTTC. This chain links TRBV9 with TRBJ2-7; tentatively, D is TRBD2 (7 bases). Trimming took 0 bases from V and 7 from J, leaving 14 bases between them. This CDR3 region has 14 residues. Germline V gene data show CDR1 as SGDLS and CDR2 as YYNGEE.

The chain links TRBV20-1 to TRBJ2-1; D is unclear. Germline loops: CDR1 DFQATT, CDR2 SNEGSKA (reference sequence). Trimming cost V 4 bases and J 3 bases, with 7 bases left between them. The CDR3 covers 12 residues. Written as DNA, the CDR3 is TGCAGTGCTACCATAGACTACAATGAGCAGTTCTTC. Amino acid sequence: CSATIDYNEQFF.

CDR3 protein: CASSPGHIRTDTQYF. The CDR3 nucleotides read TGTGCCAGCAGCCCGGGACACATCCGCACAGATACGCAGTATTTT. The genes are TRBV28 and TRBJ2-3; weak D call: TRBD1 (6 bases). The CDR3 is 15 amino acids. Germline CDR1 is MDHEN and CDR2 is SYDVKM. Trimming left V 6 bases short and J 1 base short, with 14 bases between.

This chain joins TRBV28 and TRBJ1-2; D remains unclear. Germline CDR1 MDHEN, CDR2 SYDVKM. This CDR3 contains 12 residues. V was clipped by 1 base and J by 6 bases, with 6 bases between them. This CDR3 is CASSLFPDGYTF. The DNA for the CDR3 is TGTGCCAGCAGTTTATTCCCGGATGGCTACACCTTC.

The chain carries TRBV5-1 and TRBJ2-2; TRBD2 matches 12 bases. The V and J ends lost 2 bases and 4 bases, in that order; junction bases with no gene match: 9. The CDR3 totals 18 residues. Germline CDR1 and CDR2: SGHRS and YFSETQ. CDR3 loop: CASSFGLAGQESTGELFF. The CDR3 coding sequence is TGCGCCAGCAGCTTTGGACTAGCGGGACAAGAAAGCACCGGGGAGCTGTTTTTT.

The V and J genes are TRBV19 and TRBJ2-7; TRBD1 matches at 8 bases. Germline V gives CDR1 LNHDA, CDR2 SQIVND (reference sequence). The V segment lost 6 bases and the J segment 4 bases; nucleotides outside the gene matches: 5. The CDR3 runs to 13 residues. For the CDR3, the DNA is TGTGCCAGTAGCGCCAGGGGGCTTTACGAGCAGTACTTC. Amino acids: CASSARGLYEQYF. Supplemented by reference TRBV19 and TRBJ2-7, the full variable domain reads DGGITQSPKYLFRKEGQNVTLSCEQNLNHDAMYWYRQDPGQGLRLIYYSQIVNDFQKGDIAEGYSVSREKKESFPLTVTSAQKNPTAFYLCASSARGLYEQYFGPGTRLTVT.

Note on this clonotype: The conserved phenylalanine or tryptophan is not found at the CDR3 terminus, so this likely reflects a read error. This chain joins TRBV20-1 and TRBJ1-2; D is undetermined. This CDR3 region has 12 residues. Trimming removed 3 bases from V and 0 bases from J, with 5 bases in between. Germline V gene sequence: CDR1 DFQATT, CDR2 SNEGSKA (reference sequence). The CDR3 region has the DNA TGCAGTGCTAGGGCAGCTAACTATGGCTACACCCTC. Translation: CSARAANYGYTL.